Shown below are 8 T cell receptor beta chains from a single sample sequenced in a study of cytomegalovirus exposure and HLA in healthy donors. A multiplex PCR was run with 60 Vbeta primers and 13 Jbeta primers. The repertoire was sequenced with immunoSEQ multiplex PCR; TCRdb's copy has only in-frame clones and lacks some. Among around 130,000 clones listed, approximately 80% were seen once. What was sequenced was PBMCs. These receptors were collected from a woman between 18 and 29 years old in good health and CMV-seronegative.

The sample holds one count of this clone. V usage is TRBV5-1 and J usage is TRBJ1-1; possible D gene TRBD1, 6 bases. This CDR3 is built from 15 residues. The germline CDR1 and CDR2 sequences are SGHRS and YFSETQ. With 4 bases removed from V and 3 bases from J, the gap between germline ends came to 16 bases. The CDR3 sequence: CASSLSGGIDTEAFF. The CDR3, as DNA: TGCGCCAGCAGCCTGTCGGGGGGCATAGACACTGAAGCTTTCTTT.

J is TRBJ2-5 and V is TRBV7-2; 12 bases map to TRBD2. This CDR3 has 16 residues. The germline V gene has CDR1 SGHTA and CDR2 FQGNSA. V shed 5 bases and J 10 bases; nucleotides not matched to a gene: 14. The chain's CDR3 is CASSHQLAGGSSDQYF. As DNA, the CDR3 is TGTGCCAGCAGCCACCAACTAGCGGGGGGTTCTTCAGACCAGTACTTC.

The chain carries TRBV4-2 and TRBJ1-6, with 8 nucleotides matching TRBD1. The V segment lost 0 bases and the J segment 9 bases; nucleotides outside the gene matches: 7. The CDR3 is 16 amino acids. The germline V gene encodes CDR1 LGHNA and CDR2 YNFKEQ. CDR3 protein: CASSQDDRGRGSPLHF. The DNA of the CDR3 is TGTGCCAGCAGCCAAGACGACAGGGGTAGGGGTTCACCCCTCCACTTT.

The rearrangement uses TRBV7-9 and TRBJ1-4; D possibly corresponds to TRBD1 (5 bases). Germline CDR1 reads SEHNR; CDR2 reads FQNEAQ (reference sequence). This CDR3 region has 15 residues. V lost 6 bases and J lost 6, with 17 bases in between. The CDR3 loop reads CASSPRPGGDEKLFF. DNA for the CDR3: TGTGCCAGCAGTCCGAGACCGGGAGGGGATGAAAAACTGTTTTTT.

The chain carries TRBV9 and TRBJ2-7; TRBD2 aligns across 7 bases. This CDR3 region has 15 residues. V lost 0 bases, J lost 3 bases, and 6 bases stayed unmatched. The V gene's germline CDR1 is SGDLS and CDR2 YYNGEE. DNA for the CDR3: TGTGCCAGCAGCGTAGGCCGACTAGCTAGCTACGAGCAGTACTTC. Its translation is CASSVGRLASYEQYF.

This chain links TRBV6-5 with TRBJ1-4; 9 bases line up with TRBD1. The CDR3 runs to 15 residues. The germline gives CDR1 MNHEY, CDR2 SVGAGI. Trimming took 2 bases from V and 7 from J; bases not matched to a gene: 5. CDR3 nucleotide sequence: TGTGCCAGCAGTTACGAGGGACAGGGAGGTGAAAAACTGTTTTTT. Translated: CASSYEGQGGEKLFF.

The V and J genes are TRBV2 and TRBJ2-1, with 7 positions matching TRBD1. The CDR3 covers 14 residues. Germline CDR1 reads SNHLY; CDR2 reads FYNNEI. Unmatched junction bases numbered 0, after V lost 3 bases and J lost 1 base. The CDR3 DNA follows: TGTGCCAGCAGTGACAGGGGGTCCTACAATGAGCAGTTCTTC. Amino acid sequence: CASSDRGSYNEQFF.

The gene calls are TRBV30 and TRBJ1-1; unclear D gene. The CDR3 totals 11 residues. Germline V gene sequence: CDR1 GTSNPN, CDR2 SVGIG (reference sequence). V lost 2 bases and J lost 5, with 6 bases in between. CDR3 DNA sequence: TGTGCCTGGAGTCCACGGACTGAAGCTTTCTTT. Translated, it gives CAWSPRTEAFF.